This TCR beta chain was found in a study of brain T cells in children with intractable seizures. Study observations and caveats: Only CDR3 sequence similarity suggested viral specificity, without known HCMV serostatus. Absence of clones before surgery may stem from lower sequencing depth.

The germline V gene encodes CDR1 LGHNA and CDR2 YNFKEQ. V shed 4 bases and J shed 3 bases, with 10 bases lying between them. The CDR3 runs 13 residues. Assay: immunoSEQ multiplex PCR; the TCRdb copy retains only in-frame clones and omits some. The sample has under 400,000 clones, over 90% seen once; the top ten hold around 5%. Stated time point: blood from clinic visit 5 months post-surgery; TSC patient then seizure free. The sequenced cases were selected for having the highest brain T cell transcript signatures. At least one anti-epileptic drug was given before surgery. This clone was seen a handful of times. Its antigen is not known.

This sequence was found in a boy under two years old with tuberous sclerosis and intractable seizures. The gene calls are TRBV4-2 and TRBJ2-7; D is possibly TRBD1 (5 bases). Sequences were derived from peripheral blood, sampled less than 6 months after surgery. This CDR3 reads CASSPAQDYEQYF. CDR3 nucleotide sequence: TGTGCCAGCAGCCCCGCACAGGACTACGAGCAGTACTTC.